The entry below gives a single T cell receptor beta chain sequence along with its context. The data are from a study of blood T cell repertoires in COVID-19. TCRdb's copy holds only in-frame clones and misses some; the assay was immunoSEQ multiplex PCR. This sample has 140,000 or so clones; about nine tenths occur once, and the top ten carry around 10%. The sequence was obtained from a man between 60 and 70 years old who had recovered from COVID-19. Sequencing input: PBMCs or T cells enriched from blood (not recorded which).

The DNA of the CDR3 is TGTGCCAGCAGCGGCAGGTGGGACAGCTCCTATAATTCACCCCTCCACTTT. Its protein product is CASSGRWDSSYNSPLHF. The chain employs TRBV9 and TRBJ1-6; TRBD1 agrees at 7 bases. Germline V lookup: CDR1 SGDLS, CDR2 YYNGEE. J was trimmed by 0 bases and V by 3 bases; bases with no gene match: 6. There are 17 residues in the CDR3.